This T cell receptor (beta chain) derives from a study of vaccination effects on CD4 cells after COVID-19. Findings and caveats of the study: Marked clonal contraction was seen late after vaccination (in both infection- and vaccine-induced clones).

The CDR3 is 16 amino acids. V lost 1 base, J lost 1 base, and 9 bases lay in between. Germline V lookup: CDR1 SGHDT, CDR2 YYEEEE. Comment on this clone: Its antigen remains unidentified.

Clones were read by immunoSEQ multiplex PCR, and TCRdb kept only the in-frame ones, dropping some. This table holds 40,000 to 55,000 clones, 60% to 80% found once. Subsequent to a culture period of roughly 11 days, CD4+ T cells were isolated. Half the medium was swapped for IL-2 medium on days 3 and 7. This clonotype was obtained from a human donor who had a prior SARS-CoV-2 infection. V is TRBV5-6 and J is TRBJ2-6; D is ambiguous. This sample comprised CD4+ T cells from PBMCs cultured without peptide, obtained before COVID-19 vaccination. Written as DNA, the CDR3 is TGTGCCAGCAGCTTGCCCGGACGGTCTGGGGCCAACGTCCTGACTTTC. Protein product: CASSLPGRSGANVLTF.